The 14 T cell receptor beta chains listed next were all sequenced from one sample in a study of T-cell memory formation after mild COVID-19. Each CDR3 protein is one row after TCRdb ran MiXCR on the 5' RACE reads. The table lists about 350,000 distinct CDR3 sequences, roughly an eighth of them singletons. Sample: PBMCs or a T cell subset sorted from them (not recorded which). These receptors originate from a man between 18 and 29 years old who had mild COVID-19 (a few samples of this study predate the infection). Cell type and time point are not known.

In DNA form, the CDR3 reads TGTGCCAGCAGACAAGTGCGGGGGAGCACAGATACGCAGTATTTT. Protein sequence: CASRQVRGSTDTQYF. V usage is TRBV6-5 and J usage is TRBJ2-3; 7 bases agree with TRBD2. CDR3 size: 15 residues. With 6 bases clipped from V and 0 bases from J, the junction kept 6 bases outside the gene matches. The germline V gene has CDR1 MNHEY and CDR2 SVGAGI.

The V and J genes are TRBV11-2 and TRBJ1-5, with no clear D. The germline V gene has CDR1 SGHAT and CDR2 FQNNGV. V lost 4 bases to trimming and J lost 11 bases, with 3 bases between them. The CDR3 runs to 9 residues. This CDR3 is CASSSTQHF. In DNA, the CDR3 is TGTGCCAGCAGCTCAACCCAGCATTTT. Based on the CDR3 plus reference TRBV11-2 and TRBJ1-5, the full variable domain is EAGVAQSPRYKIIEKRQSVAFWCNPISGHATLYWYQQILGQGPKLLIQFQNNGVVDDSQLPKDRFSAERLKGVDSTLKIQPAKLEDSAVYLCASSSTQHFGDGTRLSIL.

The V and J genes are TRBV10-3 and TRBJ2-1, with a possible D match to TRBD1 (6 bases). Germline assignment: CDR1 ENHRY and CDR2 SYGVKD. V was clipped by 6 bases and J by 9 bases, with 15 bases between them. The CDR3 has 13 amino acids. CDR3 loop: CAIRSQGGGEQFF. CDR3 in DNA: TGTGCCATCAGGTCACAGGGTGGAGGTGAGCAGTTCTTC.

The chain employs TRBV11-2 and TRBJ2-3; TRBD1 matches at 8 bases. CDR1 is SGHAT, CDR2 FQNNGV, per germline. The CDR3 loop spans 15 amino acids. J was trimmed by 7 bases and V by 4 bases; bases with no gene match: 10. CDR3 region: CASSSLTGVQNTQYF. The CDR3 nucleotides read TGTGCCAGCAGCTCGTTGACAGGGGTTCAGAATACGCAGTATTTT.

Note on this clonotype: Relative to the germline gene, one junction end is altered; a read error may explain this. V is TRBV12-3 or TRBV12-4 and J is TRBJ2-5, with D unresolved. The CDR3 has 13 residues. The DNA of the CDR3 is TGTCCCAGCAGTTTAATTAGTGGCGAGACCCAGTACTTC. Its protein is CPSSLISGETQYF.

This clonotype was counted many times. The J gene is TRBJ2-3, the V gene TRBV9; TRBD2 aligns across 7 bases. After removal of 4 bases from V and 8 bases from J, the junction contained 13 bases not matched to a gene. The CDR3 runs 15 residues. Germline CDR1 is SGDLS and CDR2 is YYNGEE. The CDR3 bases are TGTGCCAGCAGCCCCCTCAGCGGGGAGGTCATTACGCAGTATTTT. It yields the protein CASSPLSGEVITQYF. Full variable domain (rest looked up from reference TRBV9 and TRBJ2-3): DSGVTQTPKHLITATGQRVTLRCSPRSGDLSVYWYQQSLDQGLQFLIQYYNGEERAKGNILERFSAQQFPDLHSELNLSSLELGDSALYFCASSPLSGEVITQYFGPGTRLTVL.

This rearrangement joins TRBV7-6 to TRBJ1-1; D unresolved. The V gene lost 0 bases and the J gene lost 1 base, with 9 bases spanning the gap. CDR3 length: 15 amino acids. Germline V gene data show CDR1 as SGHVS and CDR2 as FNYEAQ. CDR3 sequence (DNA): TGTGCCAGCAGCTTAGCGCGGGATCAGAACACTGAAGCTTTCTTT. Translation: CASSLARDQNTEAFF.

This chain joins TRBV5-1 and TRBJ1-1; TRBD1 might be the D (6 bases). V lost 6 bases and J 5 bases, leaving 8 bases between the germline ends. Germline V gene sequence: CDR1 SGHRS, CDR2 YFSETQ. This CDR3 is built from 11 residues. This CDR3 reads CASTRGTEAFF. The CDR3 coding sequence is TGCGCCAGCACCAGGGGAACTGAAGCTTTCTTT.

The J gene is TRBJ2-1, the V gene TRBV6-5; no clear D gene. The CDR3 is 14 residues long. Per the germline V gene, CDR1 is MNHEY and CDR2 is SVGAGI. Trimming stripped 5 bases from V and 1 base from J, with 9 bases between. CDR3 bases: TGTGCCAGCAGTGCAGGACCGTCCTACAATGAGCAGTTCTTC. As protein: CASSAGPSYNEQFF.

V and J are TRBV5-1 and TRBJ2-1; 8 bases line up with TRBD1. With V trimmed by 4 bases and J by 2 bases, 5 bases remained unmatched. Per the germline V gene, CDR1 is SGHRS and CDR2 is YFSETQ. There are 15 residues in the CDR3. In nucleotides, the CDR3 is TGCGCCAGCAGCCCCGACAGGGGCGCCTACAATGAGCAGTTCTTC. Encoded protein: CASSPDRGAYNEQFF.

This clonotype occurred many times. The genes are TRBV5-1 and TRBJ2-3, with D possibly being TRBD2 (6 bases). The V and J ends lost 2 bases and 6 bases respectively, with 13 bases between them. There are 14 residues in the CDR3. Per the germline V gene, CDR1 is SGHRS and CDR2 is YFSETQ. CDR3 residues: CASSFGREADTQYF. Here the CDR3 DNA reads TGCGCCAGCAGCTTTGGCAGGGAGGCGGATACGCAGTATTTT.

This chain joins TRBV2 and TRBJ2-1; D may be TRBD2 (6 bases). V gave up 7 bases and J gave up 6 bases, with 16 bases separating them. The CDR3 sequence is 14 residues long. CDR1 and CDR2 (germline): SNHLY, FYNNEI. The CDR3 spells CASNIAEIFNEQFF. CDR3 sequence (DNA): TGTGCCAGCAACATAGCGGAGATCTTCAATGAGCAGTTCTTC.

This clonotype was seen ten or more times. The chain has TRBV28 and TRBJ2-1; TRBD2 matches at 13 bases. V lost 6 bases, J lost 0 bases, and 11 bases stayed unmatched. The CDR3 runs to 19 residues. Germline V lookup: CDR1 MDHEN, CDR2 SYDVKM. CDR3 protein: CASSLPGLAGTSSYNEQFF. DNA for the CDR3: TGTGCCAGCAGCCTACCGGGACTAGCGGGGACGAGCTCCTACAATGAGCAGTTCTTC.

As DNA, the CDR3 is TGCAGTGCCCTAGTCCCCAATCAGCCCCAGCATTTT. It yields the protein CSALVPNQPQHF. The chain has TRBV20-1 and TRBJ1-5, with unresolved D. The CDR3 length is 12 residues. Trimming pared 6 bases from V and 3 bases from J, leaving 9 bases between. Germline values: CDR1 DFQATT, CDR2 SNEGSKA (reference sequence).